The rows below give T cell receptor beta chains drawn from one sample of a study of cytomegalovirus exposure and HLA in healthy donors. Assay: immunoSEQ multiplex PCR; the TCRdb copy retains only in-frame clones and omits some. The sample lists about 87,000 clones, less than 8% occurring once. The specimen was PBMCs. The receptors shown here come from a man between 45 and 60 years old in good health and CMV-seronegative. Each CDR3 is given with its conserved first and last residue. A D gene is named only where the DNA matches it firmly. The listing skips clone size in some rows; elsewhere it reads once, few, many or a size class.

v_gene	len	abundance	j_gene	d_gene	CDR3aa	CDR3nt
TRBV6-5	14	few	TRBJ2-7	TRBD1	CASSYGTGLYEQYF	TGTGCCAGCAGTTACGGGACAGGGCTGTACGAGCAGTACTTC
TRBV6-1	15	few	TRBJ2-5	TRBD1	CASSAYRDRGQGQYF	TGTGCCAGCAGTGCGTACCGGGACAGGGGGCAAGGGCAGTACTTC
TRBV7-9	14	NA	TRBJ1-1	NA	CASSLGAMNTEAFF	TGTGCCAGCAGCTTAGGGGCCATGAACACTGAAGCTTTCTTT
TRBV6-1	15	few	TRBJ2-1	NA	CASSVTKSSYNEQFF	TGTGCCAGCAGTGTGACAAAGAGCTCCTACAATGAGCAGTTCTTC
TRBV5-8	15	few	TRBJ2-2	NA	CASSRDIRTTGELFF	TGTGCCAGCAGTCGCGACATTAGAACGACCGGGGAGCTGTTTTTT
TRBV5-4	15	medium-sized	TRBJ1-1	TRBD1	CASSPRDRGNTEAFF	TGTGCCAGCAGCCCACGGGACAGGGGGAACACTGAAGCTTTCTTT
TRBV14	16	NA	TRBJ1-1	NA	CASSQGDTISNTEAFF	TGTGCCAGCAGCCAAGGGGACACGATTTCGAACACTGAAGCTTTCTTT
TRBV5-4	16	few	TRBJ2-1	TRBD1	CASSLGTGGSYNEQFF	TGTGCCAGCAGCTTGGGGACAGGGGGATCCTACAATGAGCAGTTCTTC
TRBV5-4	14	NA	TRBJ2-7	TRBD1	CASSLGQGVYEQYF	TGTGCCAGCAGCTTGGGGCAGGGGGTCTACGAGCAGTACTTC
TRBV27	14	NA	TRBJ1-6	NA	CASRRTPYNSPLHF	TGTGCCAGCAGAAGGACACCCTATAATTCACCCCTCCACTTT
TRBV29-1	15	NA	TRBJ2-3	TRBD2	CSVDATSGRQGTQYF	TGCAGCGTTGACGCGACTAGCGGGAGGCAGGGGACGCAGTATTTT
TRBV6-5	15	NA	TRBJ1-1	NA	CASSSPGTGHTEAFF	TGTGCCAGCAGTTCGCCGGGTACAGGCCACACTGAAGCTTTCTTT
TRBV7-3	15	few	TRBJ2-1	TRBD2	CASSSAVAGSNEQFF	TGTGCCAGCAGCTCCGCGGTAGCGGGATCAAATGAGCAGTTCTTC
TRBV19	14	few	TRBJ1-2	NA	CASSDPGQDYGYTF	TGTGCCAGTAGTGACCCGGGACAAGACTATGGCTACACCTTC
TRBV5-1	15	NA	TRBJ1-2	NA	CASSSTREGNYGYTF	TGCGCCAGCAGCTCTACCCGGGAAGGAAACTATGGCTACACCTTC
TRBV10-3	14	few	TRBJ1-1	NA	CAISVTGSETEAFF	TGTGCCATCAGCGTTACAGGGAGTGAGACTGAAGCTTTCTTT
TRBV28	12	NA	TRBJ2-7	NA	CASSRTRNEQYF	TGTGCCAGCAGTCGTACTAGAAACGAGCAGTACTTC
TRBV12-1	15	few	TRBJ2-7	NA	CASSRSDRCGYEQYF	TGTGCCAGCAGCCGTTCAGACAGGTGCGGCTACGAGCAGTACTTC
TRBV7-2	14	NA	TRBJ1-1	NA	CASSLRGSVTEAFF	TGTGCCAGCAGCTTAAGGGGCTCGGTAACTGAAGCTTTCTTT